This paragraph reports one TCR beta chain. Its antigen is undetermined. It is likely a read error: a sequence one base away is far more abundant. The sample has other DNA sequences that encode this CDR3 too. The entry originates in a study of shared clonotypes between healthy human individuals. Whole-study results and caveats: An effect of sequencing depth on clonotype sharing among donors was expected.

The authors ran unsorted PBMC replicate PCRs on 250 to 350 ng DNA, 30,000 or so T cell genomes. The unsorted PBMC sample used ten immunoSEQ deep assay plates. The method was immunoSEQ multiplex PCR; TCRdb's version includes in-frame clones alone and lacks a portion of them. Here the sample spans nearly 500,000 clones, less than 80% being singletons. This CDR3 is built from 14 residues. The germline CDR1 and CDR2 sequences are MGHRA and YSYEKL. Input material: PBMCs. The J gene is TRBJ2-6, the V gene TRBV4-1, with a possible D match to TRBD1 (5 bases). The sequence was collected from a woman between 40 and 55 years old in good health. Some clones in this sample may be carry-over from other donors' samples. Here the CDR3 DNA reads TGCGCCAGCAGCCAAGATTCTGGGGCCAACGTCCTGACCTTC. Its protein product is CASSQDSGANVLTF.